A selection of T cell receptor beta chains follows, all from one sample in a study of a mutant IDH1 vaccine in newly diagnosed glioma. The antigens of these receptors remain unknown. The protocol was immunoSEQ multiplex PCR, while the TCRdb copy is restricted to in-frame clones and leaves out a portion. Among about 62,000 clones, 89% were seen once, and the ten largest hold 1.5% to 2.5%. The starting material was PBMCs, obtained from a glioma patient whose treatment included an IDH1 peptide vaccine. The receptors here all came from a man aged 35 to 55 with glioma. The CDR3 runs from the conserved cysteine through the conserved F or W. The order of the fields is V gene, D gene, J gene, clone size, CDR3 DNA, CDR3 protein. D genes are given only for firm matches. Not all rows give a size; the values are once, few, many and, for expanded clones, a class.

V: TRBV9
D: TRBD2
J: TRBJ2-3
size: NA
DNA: TGTGCCAGCAGCGTAGCCCTCAAGGGACTAGTTTTAGATACGCAGTATTTT
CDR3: CASSVALKGLVLDTQYF

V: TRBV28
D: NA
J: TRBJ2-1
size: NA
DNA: TGTGCCAGCAGTTCGCCGTACAGAGGGACGGGCAATGAGCAGTTCTTC
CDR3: CASSSPYRGTGNEQFF

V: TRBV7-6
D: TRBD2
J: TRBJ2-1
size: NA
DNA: TGTGCCAGCAGCTTAGTGGGACTAGCGGGAATCAATGAGCAGTTCTTC
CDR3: CASSLVGLAGINEQFF

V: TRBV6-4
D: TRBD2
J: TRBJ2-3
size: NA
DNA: TGTGCCAGCAGGAAAAGCGGGGCCTCACCTACAGATACGCAGTATTTT
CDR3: CASRKSGASPTDTQYF

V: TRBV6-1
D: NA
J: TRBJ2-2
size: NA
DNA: TGTGCCAGCAGTGACAGGGGGGCCGGGGAGCTGTTTTTT
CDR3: CASSDRGAGELFF

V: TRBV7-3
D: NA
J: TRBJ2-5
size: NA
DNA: TGTGCCAGCAGCGCGGGACACCAAGAGACCCAGTACTTC
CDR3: CASSAGHQETQYF

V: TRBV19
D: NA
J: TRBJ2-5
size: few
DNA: TGTGCCAGTAGTACCACGAACTCGGAGACCCAGTACTTC
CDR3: CASSTTNSETQYF

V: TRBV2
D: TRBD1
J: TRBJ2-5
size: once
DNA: TGTGCCAGCAGGCGGACAGGGGGCCAGTACTTC
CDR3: CASRRTGGQYF

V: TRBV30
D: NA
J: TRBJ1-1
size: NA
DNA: TGTGCCTGGAGTTCCGGGTACACTGAAGCTTTCTTT
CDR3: CAWSSGYTEAFF

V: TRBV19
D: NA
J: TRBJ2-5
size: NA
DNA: TGTGCCAGTAGTCCCCAAGACGGACAGAAAGAGACCCAGTACTTC
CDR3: CASSPQDGQKETQYF

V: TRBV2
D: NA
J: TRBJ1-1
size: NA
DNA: TGTGCCAGTAAGACTGAGGGGTGGACTGAAGCTTTCTTT
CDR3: CASKTEGWTEAFF

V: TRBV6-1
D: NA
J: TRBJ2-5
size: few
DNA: TGTGCCAAGTCTCGGACCCGGACGGAGACCCAGTACTTC
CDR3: CAKSRTRTETQYF

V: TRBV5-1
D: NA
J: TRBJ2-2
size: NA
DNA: TGCGCCAGCAGCTCACGGACGGGGGACACCGGGGAGCTGTTTTTT
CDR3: CASSSRTGDTGELFF

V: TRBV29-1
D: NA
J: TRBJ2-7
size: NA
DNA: TGCAGTTGGTTGCTCTACGAGCAGTACTTC
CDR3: CSWLLYEQYF

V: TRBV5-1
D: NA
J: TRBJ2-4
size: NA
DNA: TGCGCCAGCAGGGGGCAGGGAATTGTAGACATTCAGTACTTC
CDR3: CASRGQGIVDIQYF

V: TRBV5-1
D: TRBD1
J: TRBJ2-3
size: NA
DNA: TGCGCCAGCAGCCGCAATGACAGGGGGGGCACAGATACGCAGTATTTT
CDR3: CASSRNDRGGTDTQYF

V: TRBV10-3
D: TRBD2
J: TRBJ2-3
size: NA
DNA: TGTGCCATCAGCCCGGGACTAGCGGGAGGTGGGACCACAGATACGCAGTATTTT
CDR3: CAISPGLAGGGTTDTQYF

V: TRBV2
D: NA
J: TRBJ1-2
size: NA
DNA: TGTGCCAGCAGGGACCTCAGGGGCGGCTATGGCTACACCTTC
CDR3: CASRDLRGGYGYTF

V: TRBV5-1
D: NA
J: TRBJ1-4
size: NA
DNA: TGCGCCAGCAGCTTGGATGGAGCAACTAATGAAAAACTGTTTTTT
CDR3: CASSLDGATNEKLFF

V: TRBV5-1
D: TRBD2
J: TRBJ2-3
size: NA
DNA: TGCGCCAGCAGCTTGGGTGTCGGCGGGGGAACAGATACGCAGTATTTT
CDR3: CASSLGVGGGTDTQYF

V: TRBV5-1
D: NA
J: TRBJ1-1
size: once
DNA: TGCGCCAGCAGCTTAGGAATAGGGACATACACTGAAGCTTTCTTT
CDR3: CASSLGIGTYTEAFF

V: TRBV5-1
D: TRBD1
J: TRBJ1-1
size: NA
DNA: TGCGCCAGCAAGCCTAACAGGGGGCTGAACACTGAAGCTTTCTTT
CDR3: CASKPNRGLNTEAFF

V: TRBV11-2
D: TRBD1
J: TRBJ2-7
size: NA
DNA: TGTGCCAGCAGCTTAGATAAGGACAGGGGATACGAGCAGTACTTC
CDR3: CASSLDKDRGYEQYF

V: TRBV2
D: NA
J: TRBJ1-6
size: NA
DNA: TGTGCCAGCAGTCTAAATGACGGAACTAATTCACCCCTCCACTTT
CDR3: CASSLNDGTNSPLHF

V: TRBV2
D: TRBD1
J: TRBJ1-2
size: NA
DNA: TGTGCCAGCAGTCGGGACAGCACACGGGGCTACACCTTC
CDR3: CASSRDSTRGYTF

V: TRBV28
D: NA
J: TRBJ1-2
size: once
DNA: TGTGCCAGCAGTTTAACCCGGGCCTACACCTTC
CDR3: CASSLTRAYTF

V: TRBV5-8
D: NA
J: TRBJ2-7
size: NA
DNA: TGTGCCAGCAGCCCCCAGTTAGGAACGTCGCGGTACTTC
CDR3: CASSPQLGTSRYF

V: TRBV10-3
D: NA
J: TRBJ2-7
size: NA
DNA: TGTGCCATCAGTGACCCCGGGGCAAAAGGGCACGAGCAGTACTTC
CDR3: CAISDPGAKGHEQYF

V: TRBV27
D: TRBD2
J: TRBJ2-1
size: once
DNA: TGTGCCAGCAGTTTATCACTAGCGGACACAATGACGCAGTTCTTC
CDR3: CASSLSLADTMTQFF

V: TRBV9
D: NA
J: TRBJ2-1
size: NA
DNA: TGTGCCAGCAGCGGATTGTCCTACAATGAGCAGTTCTTC
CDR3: CASSGLSYNEQFF

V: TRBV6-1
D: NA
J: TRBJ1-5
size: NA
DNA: TGTGCCAGCAGTGAAGGTTACTTCAATCAGCCCCAGCATTTT
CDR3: CASSEGYFNQPQHF

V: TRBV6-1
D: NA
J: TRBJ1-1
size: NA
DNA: TGTGCCAGCAGTGGGGCTTATTATAAGGTCGCTGAAGCTTTCTTT
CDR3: CASSGAYYKVAEAFF

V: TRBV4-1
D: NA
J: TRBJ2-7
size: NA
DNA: TGCGCCAGCAGCCAAGATCTATCACAGGGCTACGAGCAGTACTTC
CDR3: CASSQDLSQGYEQYF

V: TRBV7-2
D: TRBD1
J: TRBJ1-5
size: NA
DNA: TGTGCCAGCAGCTCGGGACAGGGGACAATTTGGCCCCAGCATTTT
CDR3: CASSSGQGTIWPQHF

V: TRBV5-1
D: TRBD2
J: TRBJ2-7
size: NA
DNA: TGCGCCAGCAGCTTGGGGCTAGCGGGAGGGCAATACGAGCAGTACTTC
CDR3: CASSLGLAGGQYEQYF

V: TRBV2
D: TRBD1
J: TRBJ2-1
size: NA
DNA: TGTGCCAGCAGCCCGGGACAGGGCCAGTTCTTC
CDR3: CASSPGQGQFF

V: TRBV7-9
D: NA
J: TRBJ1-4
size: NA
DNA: TGTGCCAGCAGCGACACCGGGGCGAATGAAAAACTGTTTTTT
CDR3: CASSDTGANEKLFF

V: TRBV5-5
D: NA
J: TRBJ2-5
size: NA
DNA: TGTGCCAGCAGCAGGGACGGGGCTGGGACCCAGTACTTC
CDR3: CASSRDGAGTQYF

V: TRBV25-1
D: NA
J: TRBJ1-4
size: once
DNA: TGTGCCAGCAGTGAATACGGAGGGGCGGGCGAAAAACTGTTTTTT
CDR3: CASSEYGGAGEKLFF

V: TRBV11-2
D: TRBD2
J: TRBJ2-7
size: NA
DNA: TGTGCCAGCAGCCGTGGATCGACTAGCGGGGCCTACGAGCAGTACTTC
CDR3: CASSRGSTSGAYEQYF